This T cell receptor beta chain was retrieved from a study of T cell responses to AZD1222 COVID-19 vaccine. Study overall: Pooling was applied to second doses at about 4 or about 12 weeks.

In the case of this clone: Its specificity is unknown.

The CDR3 totals 15 residues. Germline assignment: CDR1 MNHEY and CDR2 SVGAGI. Unmatched junction bases numbered 5, after V lost 2 bases and J lost 5 bases. Method: immunoSEQ multiplex PCR; TCRdb's copy keeps in-frame clones and lacks some. The profile covers 140,000 to 150,000 clones, with 80% to 90% appearing a single time and about 4.7% taken by the ten largest. General study findings and limits: Per reports, nearly half of all spike-specific TCRs target regions that are unmutated in variants. Repertoires were obtained only post-peak T cell response. Spike regions recognized by vaccine-associated CD4 TCRs spanned the protein, led by 160-218 and 743-854.

The clonotype was recovered from an adult in good health. The material sequenced was peripheral blood, taken on day 0 of AZD1222 vaccination. This chain connects TRBV6-5 to TRBJ2-7; 11 bases agree with TRBD2. CDR3 DNA: TGTGCCAGCAGTTACAGTAGCGGGAGGGCCAACGAGCAGTACTTC. Residues: CASSYSSGRANEQYF.